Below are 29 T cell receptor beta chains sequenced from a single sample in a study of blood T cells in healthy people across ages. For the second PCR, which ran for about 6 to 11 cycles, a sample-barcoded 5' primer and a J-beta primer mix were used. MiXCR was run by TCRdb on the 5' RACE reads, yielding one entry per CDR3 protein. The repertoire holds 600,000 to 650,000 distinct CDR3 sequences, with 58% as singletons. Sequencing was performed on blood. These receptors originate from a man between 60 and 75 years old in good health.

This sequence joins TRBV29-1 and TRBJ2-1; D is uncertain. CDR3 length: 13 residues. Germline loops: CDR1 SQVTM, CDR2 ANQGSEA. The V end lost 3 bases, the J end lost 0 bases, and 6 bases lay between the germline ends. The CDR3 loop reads CSVDRNSYNEQFF. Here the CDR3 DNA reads TGCAGCGTTGACAGGAACTCCTACAATGAGCAGTTCTTC.

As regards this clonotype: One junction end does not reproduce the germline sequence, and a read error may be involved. CDR3 nucleotides: TGTGCCGGCAGTTCTCCACTTGGGGAGGAGGGTGGCTACACCTTC. Encoded protein: CAGSSPLGEEGGYTF. The chain uses TRBV28 and TRBJ1-2; D ambiguous. The CDR3 sequence is 15 residues long. Germline V gene data show CDR1 as MDHEN and CDR2 as SYDVKM.

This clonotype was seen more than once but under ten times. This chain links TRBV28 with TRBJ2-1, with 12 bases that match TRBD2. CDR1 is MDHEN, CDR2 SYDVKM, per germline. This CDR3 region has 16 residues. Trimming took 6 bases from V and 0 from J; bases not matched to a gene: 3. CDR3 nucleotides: TGTGCCAGCAGCTCACTAGCGGGGGGCTCCTACAATGAGCAGTTCTTC. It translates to CASSSLAGGSYNEQFF.

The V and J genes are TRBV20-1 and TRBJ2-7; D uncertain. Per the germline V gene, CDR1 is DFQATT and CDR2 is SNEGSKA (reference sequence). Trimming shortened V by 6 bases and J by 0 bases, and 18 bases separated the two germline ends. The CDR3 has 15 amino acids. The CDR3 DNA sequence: TGCAGTGCACCTTGGACGGTCGCAGGCTCCTACGAGCAGTACTTC. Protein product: CSAPWTVAGSYEQYF.

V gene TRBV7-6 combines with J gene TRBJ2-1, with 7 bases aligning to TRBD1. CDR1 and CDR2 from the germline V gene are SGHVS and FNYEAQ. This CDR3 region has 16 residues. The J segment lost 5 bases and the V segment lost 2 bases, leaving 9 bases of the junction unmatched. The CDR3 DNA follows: TGTGCCAGCAGCTTAACCAGACAGGGCGCCCACAATGAGCAGTTCTTC. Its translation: CASSLTRQGAHNEQFF.

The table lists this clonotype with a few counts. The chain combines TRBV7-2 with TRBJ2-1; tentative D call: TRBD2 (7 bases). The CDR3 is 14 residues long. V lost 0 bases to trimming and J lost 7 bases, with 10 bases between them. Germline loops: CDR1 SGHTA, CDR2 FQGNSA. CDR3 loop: CASSLAGGQNEQFF. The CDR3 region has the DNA TGTGCCAGCAGCTTAGCGGGGGGGCAGAATGAGCAGTTCTTC.

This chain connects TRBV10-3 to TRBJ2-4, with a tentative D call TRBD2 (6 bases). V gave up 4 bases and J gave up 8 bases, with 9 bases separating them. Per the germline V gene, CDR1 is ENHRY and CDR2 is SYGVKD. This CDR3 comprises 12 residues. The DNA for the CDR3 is TGTGCCATCAGTGGGCAGCGGGACATTCAGTACTTC. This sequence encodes CAISGQRDIQYF.

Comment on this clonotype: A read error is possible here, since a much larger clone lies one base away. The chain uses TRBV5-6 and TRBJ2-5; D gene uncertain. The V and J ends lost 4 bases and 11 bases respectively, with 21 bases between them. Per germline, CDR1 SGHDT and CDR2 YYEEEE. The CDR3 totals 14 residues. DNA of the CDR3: TGTGCCAGCAGCCCGGAGTTCGAAGGGAATGAGCAGTACTTC. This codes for CASSPEFEGNEQYF.

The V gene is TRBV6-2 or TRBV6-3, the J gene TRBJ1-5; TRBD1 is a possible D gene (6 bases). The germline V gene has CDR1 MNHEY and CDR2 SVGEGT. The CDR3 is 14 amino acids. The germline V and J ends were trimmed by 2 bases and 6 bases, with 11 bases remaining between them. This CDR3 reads CASSYRGAAQPQHF. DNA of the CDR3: TGTGCCAGCAGTTACCGGGGGGCCGCTCAGCCCCAGCATTTT.

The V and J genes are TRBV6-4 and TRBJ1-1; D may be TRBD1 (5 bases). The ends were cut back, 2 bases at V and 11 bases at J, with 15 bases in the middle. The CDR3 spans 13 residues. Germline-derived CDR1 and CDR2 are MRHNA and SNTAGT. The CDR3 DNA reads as TGTGCCAGCAGTGACGGGTCCGGGGGGACGGCTTTCTTT. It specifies CASSDGSGGTAFF.

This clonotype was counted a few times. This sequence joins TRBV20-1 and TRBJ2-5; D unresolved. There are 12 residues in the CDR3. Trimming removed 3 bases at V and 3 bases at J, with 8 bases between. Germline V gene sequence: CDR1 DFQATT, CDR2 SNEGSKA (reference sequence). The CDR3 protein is CSASWLEETQYF. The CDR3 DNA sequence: TGCAGTGCTAGCTGGCTGGAAGAGACCCAGTACTTC.

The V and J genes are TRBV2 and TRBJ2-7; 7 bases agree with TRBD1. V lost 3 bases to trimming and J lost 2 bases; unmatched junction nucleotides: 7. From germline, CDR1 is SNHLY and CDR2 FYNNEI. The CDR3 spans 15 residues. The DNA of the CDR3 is TGTGCCAGCAGTGATGGACCAAGGGGGCCCTACGAGCAGTACTTC. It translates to CASSDGPRGPYEQYF.

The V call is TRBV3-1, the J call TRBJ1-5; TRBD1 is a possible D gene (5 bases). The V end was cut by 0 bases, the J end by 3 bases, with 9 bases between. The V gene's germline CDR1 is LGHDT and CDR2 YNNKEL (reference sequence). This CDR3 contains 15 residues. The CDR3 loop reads CASSQEPGANQPQHF. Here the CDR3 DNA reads TGTGCCAGCAGCCAAGAGCCCGGGGCCAATCAGCCCCAGCATTTT.

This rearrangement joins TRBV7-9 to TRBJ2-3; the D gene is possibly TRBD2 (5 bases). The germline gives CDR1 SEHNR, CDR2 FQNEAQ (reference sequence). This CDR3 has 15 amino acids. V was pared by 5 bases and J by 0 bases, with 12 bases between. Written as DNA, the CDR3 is TGTGCCAGCAGCACGAGCGGAACTAGCACAGATACGCAGTATTTT. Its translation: CASSTSGTSTDTQYF.

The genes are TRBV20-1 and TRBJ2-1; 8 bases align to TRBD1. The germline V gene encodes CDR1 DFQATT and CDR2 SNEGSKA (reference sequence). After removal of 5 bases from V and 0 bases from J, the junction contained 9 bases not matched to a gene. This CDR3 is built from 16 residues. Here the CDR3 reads CSAGIGTGRSYNEQFF. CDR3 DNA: TGCAGTGCTGGTATTGGGACAGGACGCTCCTACAATGAGCAGTTCTTC.

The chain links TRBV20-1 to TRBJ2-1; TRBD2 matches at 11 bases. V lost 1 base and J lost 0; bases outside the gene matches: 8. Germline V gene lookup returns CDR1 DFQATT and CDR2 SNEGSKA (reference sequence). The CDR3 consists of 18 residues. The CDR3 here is CSARVLAGGISSYNEQFF. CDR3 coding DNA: TGCAGTGCTAGAGTTCTAGCGGGGGGAATAAGCTCCTACAATGAGCAGTTCTTC.

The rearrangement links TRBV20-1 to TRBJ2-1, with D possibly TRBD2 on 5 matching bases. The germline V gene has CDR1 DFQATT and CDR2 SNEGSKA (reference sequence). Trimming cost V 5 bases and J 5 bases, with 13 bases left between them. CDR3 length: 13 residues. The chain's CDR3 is CSARDPLNNEQFF. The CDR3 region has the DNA TGCAGTGCTCGGGATCCCTTGAACAATGAGCAGTTCTTC.

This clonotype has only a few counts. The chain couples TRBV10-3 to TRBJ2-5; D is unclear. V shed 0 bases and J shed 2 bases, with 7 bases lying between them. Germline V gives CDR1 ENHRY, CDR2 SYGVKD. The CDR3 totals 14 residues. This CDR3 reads CAISESIQQETQYF. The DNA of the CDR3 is TGTGCCATCAGTGAGTCGATACAGCAAGAGACCCAGTACTTC.

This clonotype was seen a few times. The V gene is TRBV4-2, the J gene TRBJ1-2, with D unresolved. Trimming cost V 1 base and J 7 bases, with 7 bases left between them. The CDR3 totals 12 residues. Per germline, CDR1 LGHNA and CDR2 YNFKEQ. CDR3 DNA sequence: TGTGCCAGCAGCCAAGGTCTCTCTGGCTACACCTTC. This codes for CASSQGLSGYTF.

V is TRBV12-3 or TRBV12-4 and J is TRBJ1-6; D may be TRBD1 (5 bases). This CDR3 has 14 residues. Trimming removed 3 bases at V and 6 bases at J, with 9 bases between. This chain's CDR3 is CASSFSDSNSPLHF. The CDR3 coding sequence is TGTGCCAGCAGTTTTTCTGACAGTAATTCACCCCTCCACTTT.

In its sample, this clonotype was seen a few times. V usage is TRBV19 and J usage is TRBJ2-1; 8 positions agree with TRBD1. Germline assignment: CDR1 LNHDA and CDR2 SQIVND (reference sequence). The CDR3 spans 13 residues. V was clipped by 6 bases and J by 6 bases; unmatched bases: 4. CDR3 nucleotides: TGTGCCAGTAGGGCCAGGGGGCGCAATGAGCAGTTCTTC. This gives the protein CASRARGRNEQFF. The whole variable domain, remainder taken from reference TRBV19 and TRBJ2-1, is DGGITQSPKYLFRKEGQNVTLSCEQNLNHDAMYWYRQDPGQGLRLIYYSQIVNDFQKGDIAEGYSVSREKKESFPLTVTSAQKNPTAFYLCASRARGRNEQFFGPGTRLTVL.

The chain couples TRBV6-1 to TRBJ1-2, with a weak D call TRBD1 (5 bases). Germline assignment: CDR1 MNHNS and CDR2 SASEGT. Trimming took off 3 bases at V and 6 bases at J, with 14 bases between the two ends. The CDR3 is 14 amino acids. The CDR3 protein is CASSEPGAIDGYTF. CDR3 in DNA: TGTGCCAGCAGTGAGCCCGGGGCAATCGATGGCTACACCTTC.

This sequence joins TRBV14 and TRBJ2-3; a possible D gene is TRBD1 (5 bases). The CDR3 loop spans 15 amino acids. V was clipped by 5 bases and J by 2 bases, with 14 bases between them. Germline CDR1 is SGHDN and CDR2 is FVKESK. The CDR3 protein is CASSTRTRYTDTQYF. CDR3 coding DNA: TGTGCCAGCAGCACCCGGACACGGTACACAGATACGCAGTATTTT.

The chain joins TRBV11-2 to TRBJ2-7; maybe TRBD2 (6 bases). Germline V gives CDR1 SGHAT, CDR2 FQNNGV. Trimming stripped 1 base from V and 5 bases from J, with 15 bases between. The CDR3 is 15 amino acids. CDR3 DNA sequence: TGTGCCAGCAGCTTAGTTGCGGGACGGGCCCACGAGCAGTACTTC. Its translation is CASSLVAGRAHEQYF.

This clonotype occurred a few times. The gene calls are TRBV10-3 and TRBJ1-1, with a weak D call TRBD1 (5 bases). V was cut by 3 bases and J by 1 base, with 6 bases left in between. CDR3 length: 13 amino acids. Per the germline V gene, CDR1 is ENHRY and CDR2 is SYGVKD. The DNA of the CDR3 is TGTGCCATCAGTGACGGGGGGAACACTGAAGCTTTCTTT. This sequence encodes CAISDGGNTEAFF.

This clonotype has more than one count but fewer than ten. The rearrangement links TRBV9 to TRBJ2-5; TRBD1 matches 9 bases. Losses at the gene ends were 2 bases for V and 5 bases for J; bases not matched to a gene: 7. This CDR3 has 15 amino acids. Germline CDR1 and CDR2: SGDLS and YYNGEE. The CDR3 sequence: CASSVRQGDRETQYF. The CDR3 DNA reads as TGTGCCAGCAGCGTTCGACAGGGGGATCGGGAGACCCAGTACTTC.

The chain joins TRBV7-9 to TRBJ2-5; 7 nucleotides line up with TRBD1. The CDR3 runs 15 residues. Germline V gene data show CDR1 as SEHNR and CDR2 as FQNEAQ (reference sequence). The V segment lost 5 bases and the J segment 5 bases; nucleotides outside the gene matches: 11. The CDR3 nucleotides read TGTGCCAGCAGCGGGACAGCCTCCCAGCAGGAGACCCAGTACTTC. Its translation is CASSGTASQQETQYF.

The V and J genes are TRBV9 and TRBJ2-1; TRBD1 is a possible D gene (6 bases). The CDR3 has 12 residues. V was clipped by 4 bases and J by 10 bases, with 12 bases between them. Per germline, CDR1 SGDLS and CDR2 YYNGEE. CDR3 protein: CASSPGQKEQFF. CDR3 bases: TGTGCCAGCAGCCCTGGACAGAAAGAGCAGTTCTTC.

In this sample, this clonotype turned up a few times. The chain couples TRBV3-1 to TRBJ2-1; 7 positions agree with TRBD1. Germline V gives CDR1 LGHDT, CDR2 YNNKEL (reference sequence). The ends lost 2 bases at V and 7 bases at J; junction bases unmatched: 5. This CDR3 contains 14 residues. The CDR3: CASSQQQGLNEQFF. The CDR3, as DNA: TGTGCCAGCAGCCAACAACAGGGGCTGAATGAGCAGTTCTTC.